This T cell receptor beta chain was recorded in a study of cytomegalovirus exposure and HLA in healthy donors. Sequenced by immunoSEQ multiplex PCR; TCRdb stores in-frame clones only, minus some. The sample holds about 79,000 clones, approximately 94% seen once. Germline V gene sequence: CDR1 KGHSH, CDR2 LQKENI. CDR3 length: 16 amino acids. Trimming took off 0 bases at V and 1 base at J, with 13 bases between the two ends. The J gene is TRBJ2-7, the V gene TRBV18; D perhaps matches TRBD2 (7 bases). Sequencing was performed on PBMCs. This TCR was recovered from a woman aged 25 to 39 in good health and CMV-seronegative. The CDR3 nucleotides are TGTGCCAGCTCACCACCGTGGGGGGGCGATTCCTACGAGCAGTACTTC. Translating it yields CASSPPWGGDSYEQYF.